This entry concerns a single T cell receptor (beta chain). These data come from a study of CXCR3-negative and CXCR3-positive naive CD8 T cells. cDNA libraries for TRB were generated by 5' RACE incorporating UMI labels. TCRdb reprocessed the 5' RACE reads, with one entry per CDR3 protein and no DNA. This specimen shows 56,000 or so distinct CDR3 sequences; the ten leading clones hold more than 20%. The CDR3 is 15 amino acids. The V gene's germline CDR1 is MDHEN and CDR2 SYDVKM. The sample taken for sequencing was memory CD8+ T cells from blood. The TCR was taken from a human donor in good health. Some clones in this sample may be carry-over from other donors' samples. V is TRBV28 and J is TRBJ1-2; TCRdb's D gene call, TRBD1, goes unchecked for lack of DNA. CDR3 sequence: CASSPPGGDIYGYTF.